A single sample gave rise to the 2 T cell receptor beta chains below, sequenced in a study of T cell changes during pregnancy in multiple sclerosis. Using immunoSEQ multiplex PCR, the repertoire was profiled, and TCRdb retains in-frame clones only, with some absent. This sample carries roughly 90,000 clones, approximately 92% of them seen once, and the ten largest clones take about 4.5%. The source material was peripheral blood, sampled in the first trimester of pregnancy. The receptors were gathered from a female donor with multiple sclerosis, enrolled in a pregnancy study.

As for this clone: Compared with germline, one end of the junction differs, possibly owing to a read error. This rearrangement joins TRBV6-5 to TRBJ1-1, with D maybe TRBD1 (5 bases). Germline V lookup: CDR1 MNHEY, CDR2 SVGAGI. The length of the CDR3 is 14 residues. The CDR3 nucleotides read TGTGCCAGCAGGTACTTGGGGCCGGACACTGAAGCTTTCTTT. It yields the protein CASRYLGPDTEAFF.

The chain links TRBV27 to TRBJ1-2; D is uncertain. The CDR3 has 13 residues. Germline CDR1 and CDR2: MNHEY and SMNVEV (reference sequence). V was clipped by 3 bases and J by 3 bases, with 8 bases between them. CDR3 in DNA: TGTGCCAGCAGTTTCGCAGTGGACTATGGCTACACCTTC. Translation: CASSFAVDYGYTF.